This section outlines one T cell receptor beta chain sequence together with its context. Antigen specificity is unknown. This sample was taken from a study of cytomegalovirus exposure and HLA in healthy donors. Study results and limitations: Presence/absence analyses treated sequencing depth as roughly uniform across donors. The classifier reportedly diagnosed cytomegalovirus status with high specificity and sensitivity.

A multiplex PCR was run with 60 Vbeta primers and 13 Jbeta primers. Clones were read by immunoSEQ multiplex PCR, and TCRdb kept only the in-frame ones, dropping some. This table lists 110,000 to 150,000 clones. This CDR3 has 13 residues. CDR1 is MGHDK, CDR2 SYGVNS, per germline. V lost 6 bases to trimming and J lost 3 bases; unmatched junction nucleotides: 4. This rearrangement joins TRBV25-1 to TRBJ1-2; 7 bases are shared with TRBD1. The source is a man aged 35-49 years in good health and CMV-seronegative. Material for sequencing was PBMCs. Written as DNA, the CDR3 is TGTGCCAGCAGGGAGACAGGGTACTATGGCTACACCTTC. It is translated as CASRETGYYGYTF.